Each of the 9 T cell receptor beta chains below was sequenced from the same sample in a study of shared clonotypes between healthy human individuals (dated by TCRdb to about 2020). The method was the immunoSEQ multiplex PCR assay. TCRdb took over this immuneACCESS table, retaining in-frame rearrangements with V and J assigned. Such tables are incomplete; in checked studies, under half of the missing clones stem from an unresolved V gene, and the remainder is unexplained. The sample has fewer than 850,000 clones on record, about 96% of them singletons. The biggest ten clones account for around 0.25% of the sample. CD8 naive samples were CD45RO-negative cells positively selected for CCR7, giving a CD45RA+CCR7+ population that excluded TemRA cells. Sequenced: naive CD8+ T cells sorted from blood. The sample's cell subset or site label is to be understood as: CD45RA+CCR7+. These receptors were taken from a man aged 25-45 years in good health.

V is TRBV27 and J is TRBJ2-7; the D call may be TRBD1 or TRBD2 (5 bases each). Germline CDR1 MNHEY, CDR2 SMNVEV (reference sequence). The CDR3 has 11 residues. Trimming removed 9 bases from V and 6 bases from J, with 12 bases in between. Here the CDR3 reads CASGTASEQYF. The CDR3 bases are TGTGCCAGTGGGACGGCTTCCGAGCAGTACTTC.

This clone was observed a few times. This chain uses TRBV4-1 with TRBJ1-5; D not resolved. Germline assignment: CDR1 MGHRA and CDR2 YSYEKL. This CDR3 is built from 13 residues. V lost 1 base to trimming and J lost 8 bases, with 9 bases between them. This CDR3 reads CASSQGSGKPQHF. The CDR3 bases are TGCGCCAGCAGCCAAGGGAGCGGTAAGCCCCAGCATTTT.

The V and J genes are TRBV4-1 and TRBJ2-7; no firm D call. Germline V gene lookup returns CDR1 MGHRA and CDR2 YSYEKL. This CDR3 contains 15 residues. Trimming took off 0 bases at V and 0 bases at J, with 9 bases between the two ends. In DNA form, the CDR3 reads TGCGCCAGCAGCCAAGATCTCGTAGCCTCCTACGAGCAGTACTTC. Translated: CASSQDLVASYEQYF.

CDR3 protein: CASARARGTREQYF. The CDR3 DNA sequence: TGCGCCAGCGCAAGGGCTAGAGGAACTCGCGAGCAGTACTTC. The chain couples TRBV4-3 to TRBJ2-7; D call uncertain. Germline loops: CDR1 LGHNA, CDR2 YSLEER. V dropped 8 bases and J dropped 6 bases, with 20 bases sitting between them. The CDR3 sequence is 14 residues long.

J is TRBJ2-6 and V is TRBV28; TRBD2 is a possible D gene (5 bases). Per the germline V gene, CDR1 is MDHEN and CDR2 is SYDVKM. V shed 6 bases and J shed 4 bases, with 7 bases lying between them. The CDR3 loop spans 13 amino acids. CDR3 DNA sequence: TGTGCCAGCAGGGACTCAGGGGCCAACGTCCTGACTTTC. Its translation: CASRDSGANVLTF.

The V call is TRBV6-1, the J call TRBJ1-5, with 7 bases lining up with TRBD1. Losses at the gene ends were 8 bases for V and 1 base for J; bases not matched to a gene: 8. This CDR3 comprises 15 residues. Germline CDR1 reads MNHNS; CDR2 reads SASEGT. CDR3 bases: TGTGCCAGCGCCTTAGACAGGGTAAGCAATCAGCCCCAGCATTTT. Residues: CASALDRVSNQPQHF.

The J gene is TRBJ2-5, the V gene TRBV29-1; 10 nucleotides line up with TRBD2. CDR1 SQVTM and CDR2 ANQGSEA come from the germline V gene. Trimming took 3 bases from V and 5 from J; bases not matched to a gene: 12. This CDR3 has 16 residues. The CDR3 here is CSVDRLAGVPEETQYF. As DNA, the CDR3 is TGCAGCGTTGACCGTCTAGCGGGAGTACCGGAGGAGACCCAGTACTTC. The variable domain in full, completed from reference TRBV29-1 and TRBJ2-5, reads SAVISQKPSRDICQRGTSLTIQCQVDSQVTMMFWYRQQPGQSLTLIATANQGSEATYESGFVIDKFPISRPNLTFSTLTVSNMSPEDSSIYLCSVDRLAGVPEETQYFGPGTRLLVL.

For the CDR3, the DNA is TGCGCCAGCAGCCAAGATCGGCGCGGTTCCTACAATGAGCAGTTCTTC. It encodes CASSQDRRGSYNEQFF. This chain uses TRBV4-3 with TRBJ2-1; D unresolved. With 0 bases removed from V and 1 base from J, the gap between germline ends came to 10 bases. This CDR3 has 16 amino acids. Germline V CDR1 and CDR2: LGHNA, YSLEER.

The sample holds one count of this clone. The chain carries TRBV9 and TRBJ2-3; TRBD2 aligns across 10 bases. V shed 0 bases and J 6 bases; nucleotides not matched to a gene: 16. Germline loops: CDR1 SGDLS, CDR2 YYNGEE. The CDR3 loop spans 19 amino acids. CDR3 DNA sequence: TGTGCCAGCAGCGTAGATGGTCTAGCGGGAGCCAGAAGTGTCGATACGCAGTATTTT. It specifies CASSVDGLAGARSVDTQYF.